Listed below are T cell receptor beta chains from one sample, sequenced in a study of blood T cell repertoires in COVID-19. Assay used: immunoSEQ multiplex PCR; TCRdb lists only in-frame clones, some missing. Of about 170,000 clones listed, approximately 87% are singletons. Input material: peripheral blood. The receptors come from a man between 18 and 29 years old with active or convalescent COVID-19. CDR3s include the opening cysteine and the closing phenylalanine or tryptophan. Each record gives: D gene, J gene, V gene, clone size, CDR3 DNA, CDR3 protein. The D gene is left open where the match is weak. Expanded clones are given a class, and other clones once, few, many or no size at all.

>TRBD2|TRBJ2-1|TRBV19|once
TGTGCCAGTAGTATTCCGGCTAGCGGATACTACAATGAGCAGTTCTTC
CASSIPASGYYNEQFF
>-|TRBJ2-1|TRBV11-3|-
TGTGCCAGCAGCTCTCAGGGAAACTCCTACAATGAGCAGTTCTTC
CASSSQGNSYNEQFF
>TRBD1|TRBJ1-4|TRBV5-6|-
TGTGCCAGCAGCAAGCTAGACAGGGACAATGAAAAACTGTTTTTT
CASSKLDRDNEKLFF
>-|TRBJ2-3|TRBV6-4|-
TGCGCCTCTTTAAGAGCCGTCGTTTTCACAGATACGCAGTATTTT
CASLRAVVFTDTQYF
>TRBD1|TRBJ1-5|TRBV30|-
TGTGCCTGGAGACAGGGGGATCAGCCCCAGCATTTT
CAWRQGDQPQHF
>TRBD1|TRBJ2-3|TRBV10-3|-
TGTGCCATCAGCATGACAGGGGCAAAGGATACGCAGTATTTT
CAISMTGAKDTQYF
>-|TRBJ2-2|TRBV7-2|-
TGTGCCAGCAGACTGACAGGATCGAACACCGGGGAGCTGTTTTTT
CASRLTGSNTGELFF
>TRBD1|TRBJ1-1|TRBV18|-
TGTGCCAGCTCACTGTCGGGGACAGTGAACACTGAAGCTTTCTTT
CASSLSGTVNTEAFF
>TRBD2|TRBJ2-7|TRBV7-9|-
TGTGCCAGCAGCTCCGCTAGCGGCGGCGAGCAGTACTTC
CASSSASGGEQYF
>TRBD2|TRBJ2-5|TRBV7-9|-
TGTGCCAGCGGTCTAGCGGGGGCTCAAGAGACCCAGTACTTC
CASGLAGAQETQYF
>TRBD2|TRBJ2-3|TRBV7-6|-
TGTGCCAGCAGCTCCCACGAGCGGGGGGGCCAGTATTTT
CASSSHERGGQYF
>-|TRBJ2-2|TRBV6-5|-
TGTGCCAGCAGTTCGCAGGGGTCCGGGGAGCTGTTTTTT
CASSSQGSGELFF
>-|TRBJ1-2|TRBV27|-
TGTGCCAGCAGTTTATCACGGGGGGCAGGCTACACCTTC
CASSLSRGAGYTF
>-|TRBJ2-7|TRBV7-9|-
TGTGCCAGCAGCCCAGAGACTAACTACGAGCAGTACTTC
CASSPETNYEQYF
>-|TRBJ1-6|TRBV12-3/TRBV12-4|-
TGTGCCAGCAGTTTGCAGTTAAATTCACCCCTCCACTTT
CASSLQLNSPLHF
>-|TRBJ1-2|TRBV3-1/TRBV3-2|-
TGTGCCAGCAGCCCGCCCCAGGGGCGAGGTGAATATGGCTACACCTTC
CASSPPQGRGEYGYTF
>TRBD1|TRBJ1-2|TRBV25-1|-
TGTGCCAGCAGTGCGGGACAGGGAAGGTCTTACTATGGCTACACCTTC
CASSAGQGRSYYGYTF
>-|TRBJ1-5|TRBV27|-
TGTGCCAGCAGTTTCCGCCCGTTTAGCAGCTCGATGGGCAATCAGCCCCAGCATTTT
CASSFRPFSSSMGNQPQHF
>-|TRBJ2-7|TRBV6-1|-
TGTGCCAGCAGTGAGAGCTACGAGCAGTACTTC
CASSESYEQYF
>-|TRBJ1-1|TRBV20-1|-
TGCAGTGCTAGTAATCCGGGGGACACTGAAGCTTTCTTT
CSASNPGDTEAFF
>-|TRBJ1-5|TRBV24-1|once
TGTGCCACCAGTGGTGGCAGAGGGTCGAATCAGCCCCAGCATTTT
CATSGGRGSNQPQHF
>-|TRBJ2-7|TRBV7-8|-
TGTGCCAGCAGCTTAGACGCTCCAGAAATTTACGAGCAGTACTTC
CASSLDAPEIYEQYF
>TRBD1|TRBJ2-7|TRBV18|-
TGTGCCAGCTCACCAGAGGACAGGGGGGGAACGAAGCAGTACTTC
CASSPEDRGGTKQYF
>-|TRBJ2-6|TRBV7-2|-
TGTGCCAGCAGCTCTTTAAGGAGTTCTGGGGCCAACGTCCTGACTTTC
CASSSLRSSGANVLTF
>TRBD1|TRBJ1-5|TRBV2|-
TGTGCCAGCAGTGACCCTTTGGGACAGGGAAGCAATCAGCCCCAGCATTTT
CASSDPLGQGSNQPQHF
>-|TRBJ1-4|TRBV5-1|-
TGCGCCAGCAGCTTACAGAGAAATGAAAAACTGTTTTTT
CASSLQRNEKLFF
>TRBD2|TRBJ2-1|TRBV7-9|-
TGTGCCAGCAGCTTAGGACTAGCGGATGCCTACAATGAGCAGTTCTTC
CASSLGLADAYNEQFF
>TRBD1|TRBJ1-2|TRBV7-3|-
TGTGCCAGCAGACCGGGACAGGGCAGACTCTATGGCTACACCTTC
CASRPGQGRLYGYTF
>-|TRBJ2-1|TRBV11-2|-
TGTGCCAGCACCGCACTCTCGACCTACAGTGTTTACAATGAGCAGTTCTTC
CASTALSTYSVYNEQFF
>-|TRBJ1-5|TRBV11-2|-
TGTGCCAGCAGCTTGGGGGGGGTCGGTCAGCCCCAGCATTTT
CASSLGGVGQPQHF
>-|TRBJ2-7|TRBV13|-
TGTGCCAGCAGCTCGGGCTCCTACGAGCAGTACTTC
CASSSGSYEQYF
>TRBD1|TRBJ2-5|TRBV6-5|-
TGTGCCAGCACTACAGGGGGCCGAGAGACCCAGTACTTC
CASTTGGRETQYF